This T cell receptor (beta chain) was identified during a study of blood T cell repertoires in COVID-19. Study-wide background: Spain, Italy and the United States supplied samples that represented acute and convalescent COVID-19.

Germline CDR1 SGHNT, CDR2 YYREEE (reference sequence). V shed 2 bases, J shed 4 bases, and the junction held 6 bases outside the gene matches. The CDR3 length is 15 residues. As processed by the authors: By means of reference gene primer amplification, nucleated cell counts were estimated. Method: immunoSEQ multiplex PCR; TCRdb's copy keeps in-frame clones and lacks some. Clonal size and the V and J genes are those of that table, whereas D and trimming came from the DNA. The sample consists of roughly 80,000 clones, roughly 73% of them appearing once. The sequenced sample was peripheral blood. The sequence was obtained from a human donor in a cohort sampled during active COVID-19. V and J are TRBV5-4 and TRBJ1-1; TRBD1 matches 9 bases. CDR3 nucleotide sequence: TGTGCCAGCAGCTTCCAAGGGACAGGGATCACTGAAGCTTTCTTT. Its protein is CASSFQGTGITEAFF.